This TCR beta chain was profiled in a study of CD8+CD57+ T cells in acquired aplastic anemia. Genomic DNA served as template for TCR beta VDJ and CDR3 profiling. TCRdb passed the reads through MiXCR, listing each CDR3 protein once. The repertoire has tens of thousands of distinct CDR3 sequences, about 54% of them found once; the top ten carry less than 2.5%. CDR1 and CDR2 from the germline V gene are MNHNS and SASEGT. V lost 2 bases and J lost 6, with 11 bases in between. The CDR3 consists of 14 residues. This clonotype originated in a human donor in good health, serving as a control. The chain couples TRBV6-1 to TRBJ1-5; D unclear. Input material: sorted CD4+, CD8+, or CD8+CD57+ T cells (not recorded which) from PBMCs. CDR3 in amino acids: CASSELGLGQPQHF. CDR3 coding DNA: TGTGCCAGCAGTGAACTCGGGCTAGGTCAGCCCCAGCATTTT.